Following are 12 T cell receptor beta chains from one sample sequenced in a study of shared clonotypes between healthy human individuals. Sequencing was performed with immunoSEQ multiplex PCR; in TCRdb, only in-frame clones are kept and a portion is missing. There are more than 2,000,000 clones in the sample; roughly 92% occur only once, and more than 0.12% lies in the top ten. Sequencing was done on a sample of naive CD4+ T cells sorted from blood. The sample's subset: CD45RA+ positively selected. The receptors originated from a man between 18 and 29 years old in good health.

The chain's CDR3 is CAISGGLALETQYF. For the CDR3, the DNA is TGTGCCATCAGTGGGGGACTAGCGTTAGAGACCCAGTACTTC. The chain couples TRBV10-3 to TRBJ2-5, with 10 positions matching TRBD2. This CDR3 is 14 amino acids long. V shed 4 bases, J shed 4 bases, and the junction held 3 bases outside the gene matches. Germline V CDR1 and CDR2: ENHRY, SYGVKD.

The chain employs TRBV4-1 and TRBJ2-1; D is possibly TRBD1 or TRBD2 (6 bases each). V was clipped by 0 bases and J by 6 bases, with 15 bases between them. This CDR3 has 16 amino acids. Looked up from germline, CDR1 is MGHRA and CDR2 is YSYEKL. CDR3 protein: CASSQEGRRGVNEQFF. For the CDR3, the DNA is TGCGCCAGCAGCCAAGAGGGGCGGAGGGGGGTCAATGAGCAGTTCTTC.

The genes are TRBV30 and TRBJ2-5; D perhaps matches TRBD1 (5 bases). The CDR3 has 13 amino acids. Germline loops: CDR1 GTSNPN, CDR2 SVGIG (reference sequence). The V and J ends lost 2 bases and 9 bases respectively, with 16 bases between them. CDR3 nucleotide sequence: TGTGCCTGGAGTAGTGACAGACTCGGGCCCCAGTACTTC. Residues: CAWSSDRLGPQYF.

The chain couples TRBV5-1 to TRBJ1-1; tentative D call: TRBD1 (5 bases). The CDR3 is 15 amino acids. Germline V gene lookup returns CDR1 SGHRS and CDR2 YFSETQ. V lost 0 bases, J lost 6 bases, and 15 bases lay in between. The CDR3: CASSLGGDGGAEAFF. CDR3 sequence (DNA): TGCGCCAGCAGCTTGGGTGGGGACGGAGGTGCTGAAGCTTTCTTT.

The rearrangement joins TRBV9 to TRBJ1-3; D not certain. This CDR3 contains 13 residues. Germline CDR1 SGDLS, CDR2 YYNGEE. V was cut by 4 bases and J by 4 bases, with 9 bases left in between. The CDR3 region has the DNA TGTGCCAGCAGCACCACACTCGGAAACACCATATATTTT. Protein: CASSTTLGNTIYF.

V usage is TRBV5-1 and J usage is TRBJ2-5; no definite D call. The CDR3 extends over 13 amino acids. Per the germline V gene, CDR1 is SGHRS and CDR2 is YFSETQ. V gave up 0 bases and J gave up 2 bases, with 5 bases separating them. The CDR3 spells CASSLDVQETQYF. For the CDR3, the DNA is TGCGCCAGCAGCTTGGACGTACAAGAGACCCAGTACTTC. The whole variable domain, remainder taken from reference TRBV5-1 and TRBJ2-5, is KAGVTQTPRYLIKTRGQQVTLSCSPISGHRSVSWYQQTPGQGLQFLFEYFSETQRNKGNFPGRFSGRQFSNSRSEMNVSTLELGDSALYLCASSLDVQETQYFGPGTRLLVL.

Comment on this clone: The junction departs from germline at one end; a sequencing error may be responsible. CDR3: CASSYPPNF. For the CDR3, the DNA is TGTGCCAGCAGCTACCCTCCAAACTTC. The genes are TRBV7-2 and TRBJ2-5, with unresolved D. The germline V gene has CDR1 SGHTA and CDR2 FQGNSA. The length of the CDR3 is 9 residues.

This chain links TRBV5-4 with TRBJ2-1; the match to TRBD2 covers 7 bases. Germline V gene data show CDR1 as SGHNT and CDR2 as YYREEE (reference sequence). With 1 base clipped from V and 2 bases from J, the junction kept 3 bases outside the gene matches. This CDR3 contains 15 residues. The CDR3 spells CASSLSGTPYNEQFF. CDR3 sequence (DNA): TGTGCCAGCAGCTTGAGCGGGACTCCCTACAATGAGCAGTTCTTC.

This rearrangement joins TRBV11-1 to TRBJ2-3; D might be TRBD1 or TRBD2, each matching 6 bases. The V end lost 0 bases, the J end lost 5 bases, and 15 bases lay between the germline ends. Germline assignment: CDR1 SGHAT and CDR2 FQDESV (reference sequence). The CDR3 is 16 amino acids. CDR3 residues: CASSLASGGGLDTQYF. CDR3 sequence (DNA): TGTGCCAGCAGCTTAGCGTCCGGAGGGGGATTAGATACGCAGTATTTT.

This clone was seen just once. The V gene is TRBV19, the J gene TRBJ2-7, with a tentative D call TRBD2 (5 bases). Germline assignment: CDR1 LNHDA and CDR2 SQIVND (reference sequence). This CDR3 contains 14 residues. The germline V and J ends were trimmed by 7 bases and 0 bases, with 13 bases remaining between them. The CDR3 region has the DNA TGTGCCAGTAAAGGGAGAGATAGCTCCTACGAGCAGTACTTC. It encodes CASKGRDSSYEQYF. Complete variable domain (other parts from reference TRBV19 and TRBJ2-7): DGGITQSPKYLFRKEGQNVTLSCEQNLNHDAMYWYRQDPGQGLRLIYYSQIVNDFQKGDIAEGYSVSREKKESFPLTVTSAQKNPTAFYLCASKGRDSSYEQYFGPGTRLTVT.

The chain employs TRBV15 and TRBJ1-4; no definite D call. The CDR3 sequence is 16 residues long. V gave up 8 bases and J gave up 7 bases, with 23 bases separating them. CDR1 and CDR2 (germline): LNHNV, YYDKDF (reference sequence). For the CDR3, the DNA is TGTGCCACCCAGCCGGTTTCTCCCGCCTTTGGTGAAAAACTGTTTTTT. Its translation is CATQPVSPAFGEKLFF.

V and J are TRBV6-1 and TRBJ2-4; 12 bases align to TRBD2. Germline CDR1 MNHNS, CDR2 SASEGT. V gave up 6 bases and J gave up 7 bases; unmatched junction bases: 7. The CDR3 consists of 15 residues. This CDR3 reads CASSVGTSGQNIQYF. CDR3 DNA sequence: TGTGCCAGCAGCGTCGGGACTAGCGGGCAGAACATTCAGTACTTC.